This entry lists 17 T cell receptor beta chains sequenced from one sample in a study of cytomegalovirus exposure and HLA in healthy donors. Primers for the PCR totalled 60 Vbeta and 13 Jbeta. The data were produced by immunoSEQ multiplex PCR, yet TCRdb's version contains in-frame clones alone and is incomplete. The profile shows under 250,000 clones, 80% to 90% of them singletons. Sequenced: PBMCs. Source of these receptors: a girl aged 2 to 9 in good health and CMV-seronegative.

This clone has just one count. This chain connects TRBV7-6 to TRBJ1-6; weak D call: TRBD1 (6 bases). Trimming took 1 base from V and 6 from J, leaving 13 bases between them. Germline V gene lookup returns CDR1 SGHVS and CDR2 FNYEAQ. CDR3 length equals 16 residues. The CDR3 spells CASSLDARGGNSPLHF. The CDR3 DNA reads TGTGCCAGCAGCTTAGACGCCAGGGGTGGTAATTCACCCCTCCACTTT. Drawing the rest from reference TRBV7-6 and TRBJ1-6, the complete variable domain is GAGVSQSPRYKVTKRGQDVALRCDPISGHVSLYWYRQALGQGPEFLTYFNYEAQQDKSGLPNDRFSAERPEGSISTLTIQRTEQRDSAMYRCASSLDARGGNSPLHFGNGTRLTVT.

The table lists this clone with a count of one. This chain connects TRBV9 to TRBJ2-6; 7 nucleotides line up with TRBD1. The V gene's germline CDR1 is SGDLS and CDR2 YYNGEE. With 3 bases clipped from V and 0 bases from J, the junction kept 12 bases outside the gene matches. The CDR3 is made up of 19 amino acids. The CDR3 bases are TGTGCCAGCAGCGCGGGACCGGGACAGCCTTTCTCTGGGGCCAACGTCCTGACTTTC. Translated, it gives CASSAGPGQPFSGANVLTF. The whole variable domain, remainder taken from reference TRBV9 and TRBJ2-6, is DSGVTQTPKHLITATGQRVTLRCSPRSGDLSVYWYQQSLDQGLQFLIQYYNGEERAKGNILERFSAQQFPDLHSELNLSSLELGDSALYFCASSAGPGQPFSGANVLTFGAGSRLTVL.

The chain recombines TRBV18 with TRBJ2-1; D gene ambiguous. Germline CDR1 KGHSH, CDR2 LQKENI. This CDR3 is 15 amino acids long. Trimming cost V 2 bases and J 0 bases, with 8 bases left between them. For the CDR3, the DNA is TGTGCCAGCTCACCAGGCGGTAGCTCCTACAATGAGCAGTTCTTC. Translating it yields CASSPGGSSYNEQFF.

This chain uses TRBV7-2 with TRBJ2-5, with D maybe TRBD1 (6 bases). Germline values: CDR1 SGHTA, CDR2 FQGNSA. This CDR3 region has 13 residues. Trimming took off 1 base at V and 4 bases at J, with 7 bases between the two ends. The CDR3 here is CASSLGRGETQYF. The CDR3 DNA reads as TGTGCCAGCAGCTTAGGCAGGGGAGAGACCCAGTACTTC.

Here the CDR3 DNA reads TGTGCCAGCAGTTACGCCCCTACTTATGAGCAGTTCTTC. Translation: CASSYAPTYEQFF. V is TRBV6-6 and J is TRBJ2-1; unclear D gene. Germline loops: CDR1 MNHNY, CDR2 SVGAGI (reference sequence). Trimming took 2 bases from V and 8 from J, leaving 10 bases between them. The CDR3 runs 13 residues.

Worth noting for this clone: Additional DNA sequences in this sample encode the identical CDR3. The rearrangement joins TRBV7-9 to TRBJ2-7; TRBD1 matches 7 bases. The V and J ends lost 6 bases and 4 bases, in that order; junction bases with no gene match: 6. The CDR3 length is 13 residues. From germline, CDR1 is SEHNR and CDR2 FQNEAQ (reference sequence). The CDR3 region has the DNA TGTGCCAGCAGTCTCACAGGGGTGTACGAGCAGTACTTC. The encoded protein is CASSLTGVYEQYF.

This clone was seen a single time. The chain uses TRBV7-9 and TRBJ2-6; D gene ambiguous. Germline assignment: CDR1 SEHNR and CDR2 FQNEAQ (reference sequence). The CDR3 extends over 15 amino acids. V dropped 3 bases and J dropped 0 bases, with 6 bases sitting between them. The CDR3 sequence is CASSFLPSGANVLTF. DNA of the CDR3: TGTGCCAGCAGCTTCCTCCCCTCTGGGGCCAACGTCCTGACTTTC.

This chain connects TRBV11-2 to TRBJ2-7; no reliable D call. V shed 5 bases and J shed 0 bases, with 5 bases lying between them. The CDR3 contains 12 residues. Germline CDR1 SGHAT, CDR2 FQNNGV. In nucleotides, the CDR3 is TGTGCCAGCAGCCCTAGCTCCTACGAGCAGTACTTC. Protein product: CASSPSSYEQYF.

The V gene is TRBV27, the J gene TRBJ2-7; D might be TRBD1 (6 bases). Germline V gene data show CDR1 as MNHEY and CDR2 as SMNVEV (reference sequence). Trimming shortened V by 2 bases and J by 3 bases, and 14 bases separated the two germline ends. The CDR3 has 15 residues. The CDR3 nucleotides are TGTGCCAGCAGTTTAAGGCAGGGGCCTTTCTACGAGCAGTACTTC. It is translated as CASSLRQGPFYEQYF.

The chain is built from TRBV11-2 and TRBJ2-1; 10 positions match TRBD2. Germline V CDR1 and CDR2: SGHAT, FQNNGV. Losses at the gene ends were 6 bases for V and 9 bases for J; bases not matched to a gene: 14. The CDR3 is 16 residues long. Written as DNA, the CDR3 is TGTGCCAGCAGTCCAAGAGCGGGGGGGCAATGGGGTGAGCAGTTCTTC. Protein sequence: CASSPRAGGQWGEQFF.

The chain couples TRBV6-1 to TRBJ2-7; D possibly corresponds to TRBD1 (5 bases). There are 14 residues in the CDR3. Germline V CDR1 and CDR2: MNHNS, SASEGT. V lost 0 bases and J 3 bases, leaving 9 bases between the germline ends. The CDR3: CASSEAGQFYEQYF. The DNA of the CDR3 is TGTGCCAGCAGTGAAGCCGGACAATTCTACGAGCAGTACTTC.

V and J are TRBV6-6 and TRBJ2-5, with TRBD2 identical over 9 bases. The DNA end is a closer match to TRBJ2-7, so the J assignment may be wrong. In germline, CDR1 is MNHNY, CDR2 SVGAGI (reference sequence). The CDR3 contains 15 residues. CDR3: CASSYPAGGWYEQYF. The DNA of the CDR3 is TGTGCCAGCAGTTACCCAGCGGGGGGTTGGTACGAGCAGTACTTC.

The rearrangement uses TRBV10-3 and TRBJ2-3; 15 nucleotides match TRBD2. Germline-derived CDR1 and CDR2 are ENHRY and SYGVKD. CDR3 length: 15 residues. The trim removed 9 bases at V and 3 bases at J, leaving 4 bases unmatched. This chain's CDR3 is CAIRGLAGGTDTQYF. The CDR3 DNA follows: TGTGCCATTAGAGGACTAGCGGGAGGGACAGATACGCAGTATTTT.

The J gene is TRBJ1-4, the V gene TRBV19; 9 bases are shared with TRBD1. Germline-derived CDR1 and CDR2 are LNHDA and SQIVND (reference sequence). After removal of 9 bases from V and 6 bases from J, the junction contained 14 bases not matched to a gene. This CDR3 has 16 residues. The CDR3 bases are TGTGCCAGCCGACTATCACAGGGGGCGGGATATGAAAAACTGTTTTTT. Its protein product is CASRLSQGAGYEKLFF.

The rearrangement uses TRBV2 and TRBJ2-7, with no clear D. This CDR3 has 10 amino acids. Germline V CDR1 and CDR2: SNHLY, FYNNEI. Trimming pared 5 bases from V and 7 bases from J, leaving 6 bases between. The CDR3 nucleotides read TGTGCCAGCAGTCAGACAGAGCAGTACTTC. Residues: CASSQTEQYF.

The CDR3, as DNA: TGTGCCAGCAGAGAACAGGGATGGGTCTCTGAAGCTTTCTTT. Translating it yields CASREQGWVSEAFF. This chain connects TRBV6-5 to TRBJ1-1; a weak D match, TRBD1 (6 bases). Germline V gene lookup returns CDR1 MNHEY and CDR2 SVGAGI. The CDR3 consists of 14 residues. Trimming took off 6 bases at V and 6 bases at J, with 17 bases between the two ends.

This rearrangement joins TRBV5-1 to TRBJ2-7, with TRBD1 matching over 9 bases. The trim removed 0 bases at V and 4 bases at J, leaving 8 bases unmatched. The CDR3 totals 16 residues. Germline CDR1 and CDR2: SGHRS and YFSETQ. CDR3 in DNA: TGCGCCAGCAGCTTGGGCTTTGGGACAGGGACTTACGAGCAGTACTTC. Residues: CASSLGFGTGTYEQYF. Supplemented by reference TRBV5-1 and TRBJ2-7, the full variable domain reads KAGVTQTPRYLIKTRGQQVTLSCSPISGHRSVSWYQQTPGQGLQFLFEYFSETQRNKGNFPGRFSGRQFSNSRSEMNVSTLELGDSALYLCASSLGFGTGTYEQYFGPGTRLTVT.